This TCR beta chain is from a study of CD4 T cells in relation to SARS-CoV-2 and coronaviruses. Looking at the study overall: ViraFEST: approximately eleven-day antigen culture of PBMCs, then TCR beta CDR3 sequencing.

This clone was picked up one time. Antigen unknown. CD4+ T cells from unexposed donors were obtained before the COVID-19 pandemic (2011-2018). After roughly ten days of culture, CD4+ T cells were isolated. Produced via immunoSEQ multiplex PCR; TCRdb's table is partial and in-frame only. Among some 25,000 clones listed, 75% to 80% were seen once. The source is a human donor in good health. The source material was CD4+ T cells from PBMCs, cultured in vitro.

CDR3 in amino acids: CASSPGQGGQETQYF. CDR3 DNA sequence: TGTGCCAGCAGCCCCGGCCAGGGGGGTCAAGAGACCCAGTACTTC. The chain recombines TRBV11-3 with TRBJ2-5, with a tentative D call TRBD1 (7 bases). This CDR3 contains 15 residues. V gave up 5 bases and J gave up 2 bases, with 15 bases separating them. CDR1 is SGHNT, CDR2 YENEEA, per germline.